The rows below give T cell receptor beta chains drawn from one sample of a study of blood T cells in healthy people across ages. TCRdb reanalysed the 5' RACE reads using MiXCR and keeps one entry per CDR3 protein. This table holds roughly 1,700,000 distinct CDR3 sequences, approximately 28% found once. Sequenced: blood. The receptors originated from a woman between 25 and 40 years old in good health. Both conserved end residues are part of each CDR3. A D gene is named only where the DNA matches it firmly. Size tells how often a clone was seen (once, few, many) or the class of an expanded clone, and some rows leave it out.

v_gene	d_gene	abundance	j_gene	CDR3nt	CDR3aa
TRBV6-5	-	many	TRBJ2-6	TGTGCCAGCTCCGGGACGCCGTCTGGGGCCAACGTCCTGACTTTC	CASSGTPSGANVLTF
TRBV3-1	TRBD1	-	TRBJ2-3	TGTGCCAGCAGCCTTCGACAGGGTACGCAGTATTTT	CASSLRQGTQYF
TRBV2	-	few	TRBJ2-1	TGTGCAAGCGCCACCCAACGAGTTCGTGAGCAGTTCTTC	CASATQRVREQFF
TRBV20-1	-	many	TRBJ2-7	TGCAGTGTCGGTGCTGGAACCTACGAGCAGTACTTC	CSVGAGTYEQYF
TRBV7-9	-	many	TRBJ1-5	TGTGCCAGCAGTATCGATAGCAATCAGCCCCAGCATTTT	CASSIDSNQPQHF
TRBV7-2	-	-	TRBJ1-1	TGTGCCAGCAGCTCGGGGGGGCCCACTGAAGCTTTCTTT	CASSSGGPTEAFF
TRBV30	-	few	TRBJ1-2	TGTGCCTGGAGGGGACACCTTTATGGCTACACCTTC	CAWRGHLYGYTF
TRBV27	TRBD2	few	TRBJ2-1	TGTGCCAGCAGTTTCGGGCGGGAGGGCCGGAATGAGCAGTTCTTC	CASSFGREGRNEQFF
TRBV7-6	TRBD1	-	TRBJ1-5	TGTGCCAGCAGCTCGAGACAGGGGTTACAGCCCCAGCATTTT	CASSSRQGLQPQHF
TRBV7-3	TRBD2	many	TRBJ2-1	TGTGCCAGCAGCTTAAACGCGGGGGGGAATTATTACAATGAGCAGTTCTTC	CASSLNAGGNYYNEQFF
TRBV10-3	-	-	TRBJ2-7	TGTGCCATCAGTGAGTTCCTAGCTGGTAAAGAGGCCCAGTACTTC	CAISEFLAGKEAQYF
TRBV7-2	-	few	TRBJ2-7	TGTGCCAGCAGCTTCCCCGGGATCAGGGGCGAGCAGTACTTC	CASSFPGIRGEQYF
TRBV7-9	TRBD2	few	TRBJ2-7	TGTGCCAGCAGCTTCGTGACTAGCGGTTCCTACGAGCAGTACTTC	CASSFVTSGSYEQYF
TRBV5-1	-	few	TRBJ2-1	TGCGCCAGCAGCTTGGATCGGGGGATCGGCAATGAGCAGTTCTTC	CASSLDRGIGNEQFF
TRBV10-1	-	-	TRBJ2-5	TGCACCAGCAGTGAAAGTCCCCAGGAGACCCAGTACTTC	CTSSESPQETQYF
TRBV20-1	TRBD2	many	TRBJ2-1	TGCAGTGCTAGCCTTGGAGCGGGGGCCTACAATGAGCAGTTCTTC	CSASLGAGAYNEQFF
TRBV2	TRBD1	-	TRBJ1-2	TGTGCCAGTCGGAGAGAGCCGGGACAGCGCTATGGCTACACCTTC	CASRREPGQRYGYTF
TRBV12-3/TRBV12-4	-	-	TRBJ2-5	TGTGCCAGCAGTTTCGGACTCTGGGAGACCCAGTACTTC	CASSFGLWETQYF
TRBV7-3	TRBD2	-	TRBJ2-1	TGTGCCAGCAGCTTAATAGGGGGTCTAGCGGGACACAATGAGCAGTTCTTC	CASSLIGGLAGHNEQFF
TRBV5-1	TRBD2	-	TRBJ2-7	TGCGCCAGCAGCCCCCGGGGAGGAGCGGGAGCTGGAGAGCAGTACTTC	CASSPRGGAGAGEQYF
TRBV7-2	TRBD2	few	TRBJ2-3	TGTGCCAGCAGCTTAGATGGGACTAGCGGAGATACGCAGTATTTT	CASSLDGTSGDTQYF
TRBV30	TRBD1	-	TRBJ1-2	TGTGCCTGGATTGCCGACAGGGGTACTGCCTATGGCTACACCTTC	CAWIADRGTAYGYTF
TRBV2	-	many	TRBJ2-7	TGTGCCAGCAGTGAAGACATACCCGGGGACGAGCAGTACTTC	CASSEDIPGDEQYF
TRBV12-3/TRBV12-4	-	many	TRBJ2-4	TGTGCCAGCACTCTGGAGGGTAATGTGGCCAAAAACATTCAGTACTTC	CASTLEGNVAKNIQYF
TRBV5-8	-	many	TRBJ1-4	TGTGCCAGCAGCTTCGCGGGGGAAAAACTGTTTTTT	CASSFAGEKLFF
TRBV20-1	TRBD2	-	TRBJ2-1	TGCAGTGCTAGAGGGGCGGCGGCAATTACTAGCGGGCGCTATTCCTACAATGAGCAGTTCTTC	CSARGAAAITSGRYSYNEQFF
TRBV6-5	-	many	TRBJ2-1	TGTGCCAGCAGTTACATCGGCAGGTTGGAGCAGTTCTTC	CASSYIGRLEQFF
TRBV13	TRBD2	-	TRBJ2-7	TGTGCCAGCAGCCCAGCTGAGGGACTAGCGGGAGTCGAGCAGTACTTC	CASSPAEGLAGVEQYF
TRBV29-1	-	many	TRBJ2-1	TGCAGCGTTGAAGAAAGGGGGGGTTCCTACAATGAGCAGTTCTTC	CSVEERGGSYNEQFF
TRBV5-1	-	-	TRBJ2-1	TGCGCCAGCAGCTTCCCGGGGACGCTCAATGAGCAGTTCTTC	CASSFPGTLNEQFF
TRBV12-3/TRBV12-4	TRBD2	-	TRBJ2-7	TGTGCCAGCAGTACCCAGGGACTAGCGGGAGCCGGGCAGTACTTC	CASSTQGLAGAGQYF
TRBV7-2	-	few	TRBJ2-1	TGTGCCAGCAGCTTGGTTCCAAACCCAAACAATGAGCAGTTCTTC	CASSLVPNPNNEQFF
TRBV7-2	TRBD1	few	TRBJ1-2	TGTGCCAGCAGCCCACAGGGGAGCGGCTATGGCTACACCTTC	CASSPQGSGYGYTF
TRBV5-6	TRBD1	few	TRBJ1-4	TGTGCCAGCAGCTTGGCTGCAGGGGGCAAACTGTTTTTT	CASSLAAGGKLFF
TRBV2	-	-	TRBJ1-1	TGTGCCAGCAGTGAACCCCCCCTAGAGGCCACTTTCTTT	CASSEPPLEATFF
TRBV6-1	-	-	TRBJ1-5	TGTGCCAGCAGCATCAGGGCCAGTCAGCCCCAGCATTTT	CASSIRASQPQHF
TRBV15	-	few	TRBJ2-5	TGTGCCACCAGCAGGCAGGTTCTTGAGACCCAGTACTTC	CATSRQVLETQYF
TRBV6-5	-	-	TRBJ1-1	TGTGCCAGCAGTTACGGGGGTAACCGGGGGCTGCGGAACACTGAAGCTTTCTTT	CASSYGGNRGLRNTEAFF
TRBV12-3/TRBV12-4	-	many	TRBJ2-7	TGTGCCAGATTAATTAAGGACAGTACCTACGAGCAGTACTTC	CARLIKDSTYEQYF
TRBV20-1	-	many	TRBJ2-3	TGCAGTTCTCCCCCTGGGGTAATGGGAGATACGCAGTATTTT	CSSPPGVMGDTQYF
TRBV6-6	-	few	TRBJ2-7	TGTGCCAGCAGTATCCTCGGATCGGGGGTCCACGAGCAGTACTTC	CASSILGSGVHEQYF
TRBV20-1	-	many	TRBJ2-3	TGCAGTGCTAGACTAGTAGACCTTAAAGATACGCAGTATTTT	CSARLVDLKDTQYF
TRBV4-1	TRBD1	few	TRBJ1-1	TGCGCCAGCAGCCAAGATGGGACAGCTTTCAACACTGAAGCTTTCTTT	CASSQDGTAFNTEAFF
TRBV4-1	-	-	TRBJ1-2	TGCGCCAGCAGCCAAGATCGTAGAGGGGGTTGCTATGGCTACACCTTC	CASSQDRRGGCYGYTF
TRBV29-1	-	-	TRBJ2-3	TGCAGCGTTGGCCGGACCCCGTTGCGGGCAGATACGCAGTATTTT	CSVGRTPLRADTQYF
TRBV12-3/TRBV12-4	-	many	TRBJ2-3	TGTGCCAGCAGTTTTACCACAGATACGCAGTATTTT	CASSFTTDTQYF
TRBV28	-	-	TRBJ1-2	TGTGCCAGCAGAATAGGGGGGTCTGGCTACACCTTC	CASRIGGSGYTF
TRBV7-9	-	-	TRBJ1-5	TGTGCCAGCAGCTTATGGGTAGGGGGAACCTATAACAATCAGCCCCAGCATTTT	CASSLWVGGTYNNQPQHF
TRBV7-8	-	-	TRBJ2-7	TGTGCCAGCAGCCCTAAAGCTAGCTTGGGCTACGAGCAGTACTTC	CASSPKASLGYEQYF
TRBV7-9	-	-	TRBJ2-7	TGTGTCAGCAGCCCCCCGGTCGTGTCGGGAGACGAGCAGTACTTC	CVSSPPVVSGDEQYF
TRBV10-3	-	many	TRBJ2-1	TGTGCCATCAGTGGGACAGGGGGAGATAGCGGGAGGGCCTCTGAGCAGTTCTTC	CAISGTGGDSGRASEQFF
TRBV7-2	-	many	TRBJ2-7	TGTGCCAGCAGCTTAGGGAGGTACAGCTCCTACGAGCAGTACTTC	CASSLGRYSSYEQYF
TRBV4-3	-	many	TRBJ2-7	TGCGCCAGCAGCCAAGTCTACGGGGCGGGACAAAACGAGCAGTACTTC	CASSQVYGAGQNEQYF
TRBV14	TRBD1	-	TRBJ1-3	TGTGCCAGCAGCTTGTGGACAGGTTTCTCTGGAAACACCATATATTTT	CASSLWTGFSGNTIYF
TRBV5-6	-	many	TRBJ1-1	TGTGCCAGCAGCTCAGGGTTTAACACTGAAGCTTTCTTT	CASSSGFNTEAFF